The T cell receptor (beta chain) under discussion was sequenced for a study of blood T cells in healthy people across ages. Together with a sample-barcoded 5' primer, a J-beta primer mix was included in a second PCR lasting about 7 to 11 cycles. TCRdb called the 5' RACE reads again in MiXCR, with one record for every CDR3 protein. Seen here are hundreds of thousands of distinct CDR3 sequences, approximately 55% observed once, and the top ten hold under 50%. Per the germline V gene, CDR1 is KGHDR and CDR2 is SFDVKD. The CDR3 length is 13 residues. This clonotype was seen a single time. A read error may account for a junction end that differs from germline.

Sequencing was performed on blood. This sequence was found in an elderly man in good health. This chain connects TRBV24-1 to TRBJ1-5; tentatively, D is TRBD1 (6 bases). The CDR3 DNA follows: TGTGCCGCCAGTCAGGGGTTGTATCAGCCCCAGCATTTT. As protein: CAASQGLYQPQHF.